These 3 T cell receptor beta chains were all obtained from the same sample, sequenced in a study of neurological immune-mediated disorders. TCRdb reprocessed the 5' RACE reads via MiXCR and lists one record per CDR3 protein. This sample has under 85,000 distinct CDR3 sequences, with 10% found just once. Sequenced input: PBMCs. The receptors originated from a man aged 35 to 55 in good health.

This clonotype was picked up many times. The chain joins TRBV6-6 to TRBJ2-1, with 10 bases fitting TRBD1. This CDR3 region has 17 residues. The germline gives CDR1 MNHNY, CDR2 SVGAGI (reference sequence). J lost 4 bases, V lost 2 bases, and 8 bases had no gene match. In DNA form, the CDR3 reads TGTGCCAGCAGTTACCGAGAGGGACAGGGGTCTTACAATGAGCAGTTCTTC. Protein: CASSYREGQGSYNEQFF.

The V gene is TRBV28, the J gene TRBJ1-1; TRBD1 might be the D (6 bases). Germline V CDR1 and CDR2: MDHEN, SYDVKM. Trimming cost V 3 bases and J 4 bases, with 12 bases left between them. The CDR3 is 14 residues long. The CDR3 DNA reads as TGTGCCAGCAGTTTGCCTGGGGGCGGCACTGAAGCTTTCTTT. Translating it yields CASSLPGGGTEAFF.

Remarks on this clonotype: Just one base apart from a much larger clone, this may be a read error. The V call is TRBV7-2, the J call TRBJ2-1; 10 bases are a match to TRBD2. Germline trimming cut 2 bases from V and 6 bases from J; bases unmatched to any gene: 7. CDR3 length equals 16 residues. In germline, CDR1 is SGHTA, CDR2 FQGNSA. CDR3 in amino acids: CASSLLAGESFNEQFF. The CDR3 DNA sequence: TGTGCCAGCAGCTTACTAGCGGGAGAAAGTTTCAATGAGCAGTTCTTC.